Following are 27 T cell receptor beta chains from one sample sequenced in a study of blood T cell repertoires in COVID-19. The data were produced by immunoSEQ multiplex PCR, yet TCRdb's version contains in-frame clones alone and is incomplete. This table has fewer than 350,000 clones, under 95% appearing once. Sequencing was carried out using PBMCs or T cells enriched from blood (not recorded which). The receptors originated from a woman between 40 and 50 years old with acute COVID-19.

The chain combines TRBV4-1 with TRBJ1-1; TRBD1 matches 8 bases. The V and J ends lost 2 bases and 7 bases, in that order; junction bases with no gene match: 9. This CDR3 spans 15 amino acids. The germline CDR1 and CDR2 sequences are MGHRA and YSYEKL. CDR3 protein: CASSQLGQGGNEAFF. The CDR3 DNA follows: TGCGCCAGCAGCCAATTAGGACAGGGTGGGAATGAAGCTTTCTTT.

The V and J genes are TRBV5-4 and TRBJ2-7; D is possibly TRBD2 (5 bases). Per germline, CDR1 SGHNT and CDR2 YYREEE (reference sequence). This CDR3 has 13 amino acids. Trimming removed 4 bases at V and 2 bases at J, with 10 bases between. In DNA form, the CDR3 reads TGTGCCAGCAGCCGAGGGCAGACCTACGAGCAGTACTTC. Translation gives CASSRGQTYEQYF.

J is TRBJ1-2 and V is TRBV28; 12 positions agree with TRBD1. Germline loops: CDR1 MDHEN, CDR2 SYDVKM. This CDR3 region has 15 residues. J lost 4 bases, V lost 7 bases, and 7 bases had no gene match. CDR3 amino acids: CASNTGTGGFYGYTF. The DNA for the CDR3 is TGTGCCAGCAATACCGGGACAGGGGGCTTCTATGGCTACACCTTC.

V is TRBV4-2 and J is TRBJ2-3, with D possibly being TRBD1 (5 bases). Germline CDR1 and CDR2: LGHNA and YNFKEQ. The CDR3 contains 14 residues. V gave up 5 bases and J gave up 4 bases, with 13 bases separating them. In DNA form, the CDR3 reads TGTGCCAGCAGCGCTCCGGACAAAGCAGATACGCAGTATTTT. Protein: CASSAPDKADTQYF.

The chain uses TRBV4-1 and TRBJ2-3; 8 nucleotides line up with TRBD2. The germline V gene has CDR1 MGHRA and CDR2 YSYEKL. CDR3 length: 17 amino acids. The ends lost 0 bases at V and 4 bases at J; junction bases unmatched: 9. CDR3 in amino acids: CASSQDPGGGWADTQYF. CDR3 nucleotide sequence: TGCGCCAGCAGCCAAGATCCTGGCGGGGGGTGGGCAGATACGCAGTATTTT.

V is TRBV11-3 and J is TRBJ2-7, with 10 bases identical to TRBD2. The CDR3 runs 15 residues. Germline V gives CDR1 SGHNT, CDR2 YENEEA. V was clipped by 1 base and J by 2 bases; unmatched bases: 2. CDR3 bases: TGTGCCAGCAGCTTAGTGGGGACTAGCGCCTACGAGCAGTACTTC. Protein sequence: CASSLVGTSAYEQYF.

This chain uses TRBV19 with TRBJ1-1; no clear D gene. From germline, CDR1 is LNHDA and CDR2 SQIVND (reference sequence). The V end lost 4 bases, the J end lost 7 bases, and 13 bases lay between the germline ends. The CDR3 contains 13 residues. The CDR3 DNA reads TGTGCCAGTAGTACAAACCCGTCGGGTGAAGCTTTCTTT. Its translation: CASSTNPSGEAFF.

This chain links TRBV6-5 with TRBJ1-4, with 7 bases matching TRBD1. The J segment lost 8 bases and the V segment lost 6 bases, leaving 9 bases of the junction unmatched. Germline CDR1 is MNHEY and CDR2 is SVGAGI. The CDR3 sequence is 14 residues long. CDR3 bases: TGTGCCAGCAGAGGAACAGGGGTTCGGGAAAAACTGTTTTTT. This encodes CASRGTGVREKLFF.

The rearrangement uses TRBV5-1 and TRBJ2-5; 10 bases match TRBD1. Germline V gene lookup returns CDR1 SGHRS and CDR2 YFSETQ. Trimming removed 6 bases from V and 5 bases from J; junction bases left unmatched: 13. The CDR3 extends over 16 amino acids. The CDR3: CASTRGRQGAGETQYF. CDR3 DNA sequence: TGCGCCAGCACCCGGGGCCGACAGGGGGCAGGGGAGACCCAGTACTTC.

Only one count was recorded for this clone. The CDR3 DNA reads as TGTGCCAGCAGCCAGGAAGCCTACGAGCAGTACTTC. It specifies CASSQEAYEQYF. The chain uses TRBV7-9 and TRBJ2-7, with D unclear. There are 12 residues in the CDR3. V was trimmed by 5 bases and J by 2 bases, leaving 7 bases between them. From germline, CDR1 is SEHNR and CDR2 FQNEAQ (reference sequence).

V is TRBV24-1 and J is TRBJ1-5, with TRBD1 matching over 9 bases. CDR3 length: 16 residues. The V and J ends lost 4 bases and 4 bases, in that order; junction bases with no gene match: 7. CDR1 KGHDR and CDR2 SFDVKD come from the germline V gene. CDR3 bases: TGTGCCACCAGTGACCGGACAGGGGTTGGTAATCAGCCCCAGCATTTT. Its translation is CATSDRTGVGNQPQHF.

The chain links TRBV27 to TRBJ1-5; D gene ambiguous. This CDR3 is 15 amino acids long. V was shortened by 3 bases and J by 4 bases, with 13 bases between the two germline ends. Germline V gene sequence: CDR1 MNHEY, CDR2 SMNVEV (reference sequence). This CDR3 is CASSFVGRLNQPQHF. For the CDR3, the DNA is TGTGCCAGCAGTTTCGTCGGCAGGTTAAATCAGCCCCAGCATTTT.

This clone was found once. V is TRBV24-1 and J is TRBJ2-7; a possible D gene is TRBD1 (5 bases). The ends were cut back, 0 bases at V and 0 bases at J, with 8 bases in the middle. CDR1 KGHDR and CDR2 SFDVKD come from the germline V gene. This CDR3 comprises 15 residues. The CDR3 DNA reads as TGTGCCACCAGTGATTTGGACAGATACTCCTACGAGCAGTACTTC. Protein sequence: CATSDLDRYSYEQYF.

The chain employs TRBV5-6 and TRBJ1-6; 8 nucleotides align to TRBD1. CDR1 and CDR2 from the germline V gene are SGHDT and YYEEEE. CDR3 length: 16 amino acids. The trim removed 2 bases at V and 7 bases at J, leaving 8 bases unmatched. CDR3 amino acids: CASSLPGTGANSPLHF. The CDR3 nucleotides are TGTGCCAGCAGCTTACCCGGGACAGGCGCAAATTCACCCCTCCACTTT.

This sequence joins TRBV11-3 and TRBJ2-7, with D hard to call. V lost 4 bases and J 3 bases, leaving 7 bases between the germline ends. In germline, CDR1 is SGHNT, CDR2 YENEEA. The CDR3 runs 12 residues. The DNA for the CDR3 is TGTGCCAGCAGCTCAGGCCGCTACGAGCAGTACTTC. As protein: CASSSGRYEQYF.

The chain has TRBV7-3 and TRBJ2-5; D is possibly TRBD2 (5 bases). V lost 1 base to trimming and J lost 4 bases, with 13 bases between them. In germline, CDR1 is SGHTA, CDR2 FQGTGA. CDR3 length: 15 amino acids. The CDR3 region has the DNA TGTGCCAGCAGCTTAAACGGGGTCATAGGAGAGACCCAGTACTTC. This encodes CASSLNGVIGETQYF.

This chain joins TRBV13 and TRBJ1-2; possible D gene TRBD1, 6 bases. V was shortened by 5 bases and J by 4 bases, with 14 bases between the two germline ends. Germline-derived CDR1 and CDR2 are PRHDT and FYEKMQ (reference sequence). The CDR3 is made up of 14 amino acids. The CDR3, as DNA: TGTGCCAGCAGCCTCACGGGGGGCTCCTATGGCTACACCTTC. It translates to CASSLTGGSYGYTF.

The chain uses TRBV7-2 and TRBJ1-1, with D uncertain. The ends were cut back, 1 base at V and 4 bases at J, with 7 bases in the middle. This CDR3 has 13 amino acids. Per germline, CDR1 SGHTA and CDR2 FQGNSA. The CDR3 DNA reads TGTGCCAGCAGCTTAGTGACGGGCACTGAAGCTTTCTTT. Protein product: CASSLVTGTEAFF.

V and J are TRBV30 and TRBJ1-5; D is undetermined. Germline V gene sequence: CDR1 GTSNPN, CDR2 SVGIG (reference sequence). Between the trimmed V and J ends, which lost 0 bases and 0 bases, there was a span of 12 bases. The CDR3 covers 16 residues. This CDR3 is CAWSVRGRNSNQPQHF. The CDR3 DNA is TGTGCCTGGAGTGTACGAGGCAGAAATAGCAATCAGCCCCAGCATTTT.

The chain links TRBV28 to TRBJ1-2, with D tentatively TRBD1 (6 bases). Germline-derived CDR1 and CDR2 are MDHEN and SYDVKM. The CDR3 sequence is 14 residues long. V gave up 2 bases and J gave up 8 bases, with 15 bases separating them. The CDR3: CASSLLQGTGGYTF. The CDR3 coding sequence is TGTGCCAGCAGTTTACTTCAGGGGACGGGGGGCTACACCTTC.

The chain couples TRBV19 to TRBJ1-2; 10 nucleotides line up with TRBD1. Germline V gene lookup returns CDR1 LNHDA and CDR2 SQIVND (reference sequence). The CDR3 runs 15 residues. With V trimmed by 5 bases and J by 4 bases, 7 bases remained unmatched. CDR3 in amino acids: CASSFRDRGAYGYTF. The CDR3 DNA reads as TGTGCCAGTAGTTTCCGGGACAGGGGAGCCTATGGCTACACCTTC.

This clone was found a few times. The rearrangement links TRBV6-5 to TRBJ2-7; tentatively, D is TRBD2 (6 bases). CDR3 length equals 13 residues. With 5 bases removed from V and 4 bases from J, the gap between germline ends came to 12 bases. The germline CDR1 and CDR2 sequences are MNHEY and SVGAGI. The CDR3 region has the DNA TGTGCCAGCAGTACGGGAGAACAGTACGAGCAGTACTTC. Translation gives CASSTGEQYEQYF.

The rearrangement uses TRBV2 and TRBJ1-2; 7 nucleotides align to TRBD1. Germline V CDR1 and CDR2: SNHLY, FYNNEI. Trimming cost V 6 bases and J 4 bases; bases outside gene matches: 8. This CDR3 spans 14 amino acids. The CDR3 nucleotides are TGTGCCAGCAGCCACAGGACAGGTCCCTATGGCTACACCTTC. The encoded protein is CASSHRTGPYGYTF.

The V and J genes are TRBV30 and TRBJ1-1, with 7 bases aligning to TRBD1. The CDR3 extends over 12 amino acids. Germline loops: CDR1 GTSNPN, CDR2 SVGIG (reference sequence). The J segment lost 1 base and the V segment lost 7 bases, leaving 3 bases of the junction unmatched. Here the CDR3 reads CASHRGNTEAFF. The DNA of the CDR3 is TGTGCCTCTCACAGGGGGAACACTGAAGCTTTCTTT.

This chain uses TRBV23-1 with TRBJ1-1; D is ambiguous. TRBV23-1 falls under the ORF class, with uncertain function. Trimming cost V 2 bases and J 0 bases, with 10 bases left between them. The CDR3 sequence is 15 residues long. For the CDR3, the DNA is TGCGCCAGCAGTCAAGACGGGGTAATGAACACTGAAGCTTTCTTT. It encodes CASSQDGVMNTEAFF.

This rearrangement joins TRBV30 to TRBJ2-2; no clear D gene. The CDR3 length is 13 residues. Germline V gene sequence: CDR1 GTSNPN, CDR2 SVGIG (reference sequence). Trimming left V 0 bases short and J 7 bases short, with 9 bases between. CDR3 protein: CAWSVLSSGELFF. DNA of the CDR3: TGTGCCTGGAGTGTGCTTTCGAGCGGGGAGCTGTTTTTT.

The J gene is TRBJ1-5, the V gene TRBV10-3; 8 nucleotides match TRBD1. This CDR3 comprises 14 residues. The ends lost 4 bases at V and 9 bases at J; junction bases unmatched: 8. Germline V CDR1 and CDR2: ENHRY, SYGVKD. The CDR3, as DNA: TGTGCCATCAGTGCTCGACAGGGGCAGGGGCCCCAGCATTTT. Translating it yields CAISARQGQGPQHF.